This T cell receptor (beta chain) derives from a study of vaccination and CD4 T cells after COVID-19. Findings and caveats of the study: A median of approximately 90% of reactive clones, in convalescent patients, became evident only post-vaccination.

This CDR3 region has 15 residues. Trimming removed 3 bases at V and 6 bases at J, with 18 bases between. Germline-derived CDR1 and CDR2 are SGHTA and FQGNSA. This sample's treatment: approximately 9-day PBMC culture with coronavirus spike peptide pools or control peptides (ViraFEST assay). Only a few counts were recorded for this clonotype. Antigen unknown. Sequenced with the Oncomine TCR Beta short-read assay was DNA taken from cultured CD4+ T cells. The genomic DNA was obtained from cultured CD4+ T cells by extraction with the QIAamp micro DNA kit. TCRdb reprocessed the PCR reads via MiXCR and lists one record per CDR3 protein. The table includes about 19,000 distinct CDR3 sequences, around 58% detected once.

The chain is built from TRBV7-2 and TRBJ2-7; maybe TRBD2 (5 bases). The sample comprised CD4+ T cells from blood, cultured in vitro. The clonotype comes from a human donor who had recovered from COVID-19. DNA for the CDR3: TGTGCCAGCAGCTTGGGAAGCGGAACGTACGCCGAGCAGTACTTC. Its protein product is CASSLGSGTYAEQYF.